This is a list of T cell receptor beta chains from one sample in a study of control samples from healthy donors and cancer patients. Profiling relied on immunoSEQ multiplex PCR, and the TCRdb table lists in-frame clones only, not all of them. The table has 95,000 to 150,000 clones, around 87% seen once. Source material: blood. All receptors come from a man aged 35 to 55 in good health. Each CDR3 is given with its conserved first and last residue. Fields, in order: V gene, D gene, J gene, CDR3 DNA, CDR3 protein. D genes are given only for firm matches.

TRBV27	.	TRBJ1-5	TGTGCCAGCAGTTTGAGAGTAAGTCAGCCCCAGCATTTT	CASSLRVSQPQHF
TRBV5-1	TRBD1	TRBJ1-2	TGCGCCAGCAGGGGACAGGGAAGCTCCTATGGCTACACCTTC	CASRGQGSSYGYTF
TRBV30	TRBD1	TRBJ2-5	TGTGCCTGGAATACAGGGGTACAAGAGACCCAGTACTTC	CAWNTGVQETQYF
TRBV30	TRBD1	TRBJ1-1	TGTGCCTGGAGGGACAGGGGTTGGACTGAAGCTTTCTTT	CAWRDRGWTEAFF
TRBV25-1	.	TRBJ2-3	TGTGCCAGCAGTGGGCGAGGGGATACGCAGTATTTT	CASSGRGDTQYF
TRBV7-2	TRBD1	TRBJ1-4	TGTGCCAGCAGCCCCGAGGGCGCAGGGGGGAAACTGTTTTTT	CASSPEGAGGKLFF
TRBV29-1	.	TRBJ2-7	TGCAGCGCGGTACCGCGGGGCTCCTACGAGCAGTACTTC	CSAVPRGSYEQYF
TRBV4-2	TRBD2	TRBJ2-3	TGTGCCAGCAGCCAACTGCGGGGGGGCTTAACAGATACGCAGTATTTT	CASSQLRGGLTDTQYF
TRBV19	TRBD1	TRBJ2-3	TGTGCCAGTAGTTCCGACAGGGTAACAGATACGCAGTATTTT	CASSSDRVTDTQYF
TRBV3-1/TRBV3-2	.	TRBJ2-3	TGTGCCAGCAGCCTCCAGGTCGGCACAGATACGCAGTATTTT	CASSLQVGTDTQYF
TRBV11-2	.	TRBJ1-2	TGTGCCAGCAGCGTACAGGGTATGAACTTTGGCTACACCTTC	CASSVQGMNFGYTF